This TCR beta chain was retrieved from a study of T cells after yellow fever vaccination. Whole-study context: SMART-Seq v4 Ultra Low Input handled preparation of low-cell-number fractions. The study, taken as a whole, reports: FACS-sorted repertoires could harbor abundant contaminating bulk-population clonotypes. Clones that expanded after primary vaccination mostly reappeared after the booster (less than 98% CD4, around 87% CD8).

Researchers made TCR cDNA using 5'RACE template switching, and this step added a universal primer site and UMIs. TCRdb itself ran the 5' RACE reads through MiXCR, one entry per CDR3 protein. Of hundreds of thousands of distinct CDR3 sequences detected, around 20% appear once; the ten largest clones hold over 15%. The trim removed 5 bases at V and 2 bases at J, leaving 3 bases unmatched. The CDR3 has 16 residues. Regarding this clonotype: Its antigen is still unknown.

This specimen consisted of PBMCs, obtained before the yellow fever booster vaccination. This chain joins TRBV12-3 or TRBV12-4 and TRBJ2-3; TRBD2 matches at 14 bases. This receptor was obtained from a man younger than 35 who received the YFV17D yellow fever vaccine. CDR3 loop: CASSGLAGGPTDTQYF. CDR3 nucleotide sequence: TGTGCCAGCAGTGGACTAGCGGGGGGACCCACAGATACGCAGTATTTT.